Listed below are T cell receptor beta chains from one sample, sequenced in a study of identical twins. TCRdb reprocessed the 5' RACE reads via MiXCR and lists one record per CDR3 protein. The repertoire holds a few hundred thousand distinct CDR3 sequences, just under 10% seen once, with under 3% in the top ten. This sample also belongs to another study, concerning yellow fever vaccine responses in identical twins.

What was sequenced was PBMCs. The source of these receptors is a young woman in good health. CDR3s include the opening cysteine and the closing phenylalanine or tryptophan. Each record gives: CDR3 protein, CDR3 DNA, D gene, V gene, J gene, clone size. The D gene is left open where the match is weak. For some rows the clone size is stated as once, few or many, or as a class when expanded; others skip it.

CDR3 protein: CSATPSGRSDNEQFF; CDR3 DNA: TGCAGTGCTACCCCTAGCGGGAGGTCCGACAATGAGCAGTTCTTC; D gene: TRBD2; V gene: TRBV20-1; J gene: TRBJ2-1; clone size: many
CDR3 protein: CASSPIAVSTDTQYF; CDR3 DNA: TGTGCCAGCTCACCCATAGCGGTCAGCACAGATACGCAGTATTTT; D gene: .; V gene: TRBV18; J gene: TRBJ2-3; clone size: .
CDR3 protein: CASSGSYTGELFF; CDR3 DNA: TGTGCCAGCAGTGGTAGCTACACCGGGGAGCTGTTTTTT; D gene: .; V gene: TRBV2; J gene: TRBJ2-2; clone size: many
CDR3 protein: CASSLADGVRNSYEQYF; CDR3 DNA: TGTGCCAGCAGCTTAGCGGACGGTGTGCGGAATTCCTACGAGCAGTACTTC; D gene: .; V gene: TRBV7-9; J gene: TRBJ2-7; clone size: many
CDR3 protein: CASSSTGGANIQYF; CDR3 DNA: TGTGCCAGCAGTTCCACGGGGGGGGCTAACATTCAGTACTTC; D gene: TRBD2; V gene: TRBV6-5; J gene: TRBJ2-4; clone size: .
CDR3 protein: CASSLGAGPSGNTIYF; CDR3 DNA: TGTGCCAGCAGCTTAGGAGCCGGACCTTCTGGAAACACCATATATTTT; D gene: .; V gene: TRBV7-6; J gene: TRBJ1-3; clone size: few
CDR3 protein: CASSYSDAGAYEQYF; CDR3 DNA: TGTGCCAGCAGTTACTCGGACGCGGGAGCCTACGAGCAGTACTTC; D gene: TRBD2; V gene: TRBV6-5; J gene: TRBJ2-7; clone size: few
CDR3 protein: CASSVEPSGTSSYNEQFF; CDR3 DNA: TGTGCCAGCAGCGTAGAGCCTAGCGGGACTAGCTCCTACAATGAGCAGTTCTTC; D gene: TRBD2; V gene: TRBV9; J gene: TRBJ2-1; clone size: .
CDR3 protein: CASSQPFAGAGTSMTMQFF; CDR3 DNA: TGTGCCAGCAGCCAGCCTTTTGCCGGGGCGGGGACTAGTATGACTATGCAGTTCTTC; D gene: TRBD2; V gene: TRBV11-1; J gene: TRBJ2-1; clone size: many
CDR3 protein: CASSTTVQETQYF; CDR3 DNA: TGTGCCAGCAGCACGACAGTCCAAGAGACCCAGTACTTC; D gene: .; V gene: TRBV7-2; J gene: TRBJ2-5; clone size: few
CDR3 protein: CASSLGTLNTEAFF; CDR3 DNA: TGCGCCAGCAGCTTGGGTACTCTGAACACTGAAGCTTTCTTT; D gene: .; V gene: TRBV5-1; J gene: TRBJ1-1; clone size: many
CDR3 protein: CASSPSSGSGGLNYNEQFF; CDR3 DNA: TGTGCCAGCAGCCCCTCCTCCGGGTCGGGGGGTCTTAACTACAATGAGCAGTTCTTC; D gene: TRBD2; V gene: TRBV11-1; J gene: TRBJ2-1; clone size: many
CDR3 protein: CASSPTWVAGARVTDTQYF; CDR3 DNA: TGTGCCAGCAGTCCGACCTGGGTAGCGGGAGCAAGAGTCACAGATACGCAGTATTTT; D gene: TRBD2; V gene: TRBV27; J gene: TRBJ2-3; clone size: few
CDR3 protein: CASSPQSDRGVEQYF; CDR3 DNA: TGTGCCAGCTCACCACAGTCGGACAGGGGGGTCGAGCAGTACTTC; D gene: TRBD1; V gene: TRBV18; J gene: TRBJ2-7; clone size: .
CDR3 protein: CASSLKEGTGGWYEQYF; CDR3 DNA: TGTGCCAGCAGTTTAAAGGAGGGGACAGGGGGCTGGTACGAGCAGTACTTC; D gene: TRBD1; V gene: TRBV28; J gene: TRBJ2-7; clone size: many
CDR3 protein: CASSNRDRVTDTQYF; CDR3 DNA: TGCGCCAGCAGCAACCGGGACAGGGTCACAGATACGCAGTATTTT; D gene: TRBD1; V gene: TRBV4-1; J gene: TRBJ2-3; clone size: many
CDR3 protein: CASSLGQPSSEQYF; CDR3 DNA: TGTGCCAGCAGCCTAGGACAGCCCTCGAGCGAGCAGTACTTC; D gene: .; V gene: TRBV7-9; J gene: TRBJ2-7; clone size: .
CDR3 protein: CSAVLAKTSTDTQYF; CDR3 DNA: TGCAGTGCGGTGCTAGCAAAAACTAGCACAGATACGCAGTATTTT; D gene: .; V gene: TRBV20-1; J gene: TRBJ2-3; clone size: many
CDR3 protein: CASSDRDRGGSEAFF; CDR3 DNA: TGTGCCAGCAGTGACCGGGACAGGGGAGGCTCTGAAGCTTTCTTT; D gene: TRBD1; V gene: TRBV2; J gene: TRBJ1-1; clone size: few
CDR3 protein: CAISGKLAGGVKDEQFF; CDR3 DNA: TGTGCCATCAGTGGGAAATTAGCGGGAGGGGTTAAGGATGAGCAGTTCTTC; D gene: TRBD2; V gene: TRBV10-3; J gene: TRBJ2-1; clone size: many
CDR3 protein: CAWIETSSATDTQYF; CDR3 DNA: TGTGCCTGGATTGAGACTAGCAGCGCCACAGATACGCAGTATTTT; D gene: TRBD2; V gene: TRBV30; J gene: TRBJ2-3; clone size: .
CDR3 protein: CASSYLQREGVTDTQYF; CDR3 DNA: TGTGCCAGCAGTTACTTGCAGCGGGAGGGCGTCACAGATACGCAGTATTTT; D gene: TRBD2; V gene: TRBV6-2/TRBV6-3; J gene: TRBJ2-3; clone size: .
CDR3 protein: CATSELAGGDTETQYF; CDR3 DNA: TGTGCCACCAGTGAACTAGCGGGAGGGGACACAGAGACCCAGTACTTC; D gene: TRBD2; V gene: TRBV24-1; J gene: TRBJ2-5; clone size: .
CDR3 protein: CASSQGDRLDYEQYF; CDR3 DNA: TGCGCCAGCAGCCAAGGGGACCGTTTGGATTACGAGCAGTACTTC; D gene: .; V gene: TRBV4-3; J gene: TRBJ2-7; clone size: .
CDR3 protein: CASSLKGTSGNEQFF; CDR3 DNA: TGTGCCAGCAGCTTAAAAGGGACTAGCGGTAATGAGCAGTTCTTC; D gene: TRBD2; V gene: TRBV7-2; J gene: TRBJ2-1; clone size: .
CDR3 protein: CASSLGGTGRGYGYTF; CDR3 DNA: TGTGCCAGCAGCTTAGGCGGGACAGGGAGAGGCTATGGCTACACCTTC; D gene: TRBD1; V gene: TRBV11-2; J gene: TRBJ1-2; clone size: many
CDR3 protein: CASSELFMDLSPLHF; CDR3 DNA: TGTGCCAGCAGTGAACTATTCATGGACCTGTCACCCCTCCACTTT; D gene: .; V gene: TRBV2; J gene: TRBJ1-6; clone size: many
CDR3 protein: CASRKTGEKADTQYF; CDR3 DNA: TGTGCCAGCAGAAAGACAGGGGAGAAAGCAGATACGCAGTATTTT; D gene: TRBD1; V gene: TRBV2; J gene: TRBJ2-3; clone size: .
CDR3 protein: CATSGRGSETQYF; CDR3 DNA: TGCGCCACGTCAGGGAGAGGGAGTGAGACCCAGTACTTC; D gene: .; V gene: TRBV5-1; J gene: TRBJ2-5; clone size: .
CDR3 protein: CAWRYRDRDTGELFF; CDR3 DNA: TGTGCCTGGAGATACCGGGACAGGGACACCGGGGAGCTGTTTTTT; D gene: TRBD1; V gene: TRBV30; J gene: TRBJ2-2; clone size: .
CDR3 protein: CASTWDSSDEQYF; CDR3 DNA: TGCGCCAGCACCTGGGACTCAAGCGACGAGCAGTACTTC; D gene: .; V gene: TRBV5-1; J gene: TRBJ2-7; clone size: many
CDR3 protein: CASSLQGTYEQYF; CDR3 DNA: TGTGCCAGCTCCCTACAGGGGACCTACGAGCAGTACTTC; D gene: TRBD1; V gene: TRBV6-1; J gene: TRBJ2-7; clone size: many
CDR3 protein: CAMGPGTGKTDTQYF; CDR3 DNA: TGTGCCATGGGCCCTGGGACAGGAAAGACAGATACGCAGTATTTT; D gene: TRBD1; V gene: TRBV5-5; J gene: TRBJ2-3; clone size: .
CDR3 protein: CASSDGFSGTEAFF; CDR3 DNA: TGTGCCAGCAGTGACGGGTTTTCAGGCACTGAAGCTTTCTTT; D gene: .; V gene: TRBV6-4; J gene: TRBJ1-1; clone size: .
CDR3 protein: CASKLPGGERSPLHF; CDR3 DNA: TGTGCCAGCAAGTTACCAGGGGGCGAACGATCACCCCTCCACTTT; D gene: TRBD1; V gene: TRBV7-2; J gene: TRBJ1-6; clone size: few
CDR3 protein: CASSLKLAGGTQYF; CDR3 DNA: TGTGCCAGCAGCTTAAAACTAGCGGGGGGAACGCAGTATTTT; D gene: TRBD2; V gene: TRBV11-2; J gene: TRBJ2-3; clone size: .
CDR3 protein: CASSYQTWTSGRFYEQYF; CDR3 DNA: TGTGCCAGCAGTTATCAAACTTGGACTAGCGGGAGGTTTTACGAGCAGTACTTC; D gene: TRBD2; V gene: TRBV6-2/TRBV6-3; J gene: TRBJ2-7; clone size: many
CDR3 protein: CASMGQHSYEQYF; CDR3 DNA: TGTGCCAGCATGGGACAGCACTCCTACGAGCAGTACTTC; D gene: TRBD1; V gene: TRBV6-1; J gene: TRBJ2-7; clone size: many
CDR3 protein: CASNRPGQGSETQYF; CDR3 DNA: TGTGCCAGTAATCGACCGGGACAGGGCTCGGAGACCCAGTACTTC; D gene: TRBD1; V gene: TRBV19; J gene: TRBJ2-5; clone size: few
CDR3 protein: CATSRPTGTSGYEQYF; CDR3 DNA: TGTGCCACCAGCAGACCTACCGGGACTAGCGGCTACGAGCAGTACTTC; D gene: TRBD2; V gene: TRBV15; J gene: TRBJ2-7; clone size: few
CDR3 protein: CALNSLRSGSGGTTDTQYF; CDR3 DNA: TGTGCCCTCAATTCCCTCCGTAGCGGGAGCGGGGGGACTACAGATACGCAGTATTTT; D gene: TRBD2; V gene: TRBV3-1; J gene: TRBJ2-3; clone size: .
CDR3 protein: CASMGRGNQPQHF; CDR3 DNA: TGTGCCAGCATGGGACGGGGTAATCAGCCCCAGCATTTT; D gene: .; V gene: TRBV6-2/TRBV6-3; J gene: TRBJ1-5; clone size: many
CDR3 protein: CASSPAPGTGELFF; CDR3 DNA: TGTGCCAGCAGTCCGGCCCCGGGCACCGGGGAGCTGTTTTTT; D gene: .; V gene: TRBV6-1; J gene: TRBJ2-2; clone size: many
CDR3 protein: CASSGGGTNTGELFF; CDR3 DNA: TGTGCCAGCAGCGGCGGCGGCACGAACACCGGGGAGCTGTTTTTT; D gene: .; V gene: TRBV7-6; J gene: TRBJ2-2; clone size: .
CDR3 protein: CSVESVGQGYEQYF; CDR3 DNA: TGCAGCGTTGAATCCGTAGGGCAGGGGTACGAGCAGTACTTC; D gene: .; V gene: TRBV29-1; J gene: TRBJ2-7; clone size: .
CDR3 protein: CSARSLGGGYPLKETQYF; CDR3 DNA: TGCAGTGCTAGATCGCTCGGGGGAGGGTATCCATTAAAAGAGACCCAGTACTTC; D gene: TRBD2; V gene: TRBV20-1; J gene: TRBJ2-5; clone size: few
CDR3 protein: CASSLDPGGRFSGYTF; CDR3 DNA: TGTGCCAGCAGCTTAGATCCTGGCGGACGGTTCTCCGGCTACACCTTC; D gene: .; V gene: TRBV11-2; J gene: TRBJ1-2; clone size: many
CDR3 protein: CASRTSGRWGEQFF; CDR3 DNA: TGTGCCAGCAGGACTAGCGGGAGGTGGGGTGAGCAGTTCTTC; D gene: TRBD2; V gene: TRBV2; J gene: TRBJ2-1; clone size: .
CDR3 protein: CASSPNFRRLSGELFF; CDR3 DNA: TGCGCCAGCAGCCCAAACTTCCGACGTTTGAGCGGGGAGCTGTTTTTT; D gene: .; V gene: TRBV5-1; J gene: TRBJ2-2; clone size: .
CDR3 protein: CASSQELRPGLYGYTF; CDR3 DNA: TGTGCCAGCAGCCAAGAACTACGCCCGGGGCTCTATGGCTACACCTTC; D gene: .; V gene: TRBV4-2; J gene: TRBJ1-2; clone size: .
CDR3 protein: CASSDTDTQYF; CDR3 DNA: TGTGCCAGCAGCGACACAGATACGCAGTATTTT; D gene: .; V gene: TRBV6-6; J gene: TRBJ2-3; clone size: many